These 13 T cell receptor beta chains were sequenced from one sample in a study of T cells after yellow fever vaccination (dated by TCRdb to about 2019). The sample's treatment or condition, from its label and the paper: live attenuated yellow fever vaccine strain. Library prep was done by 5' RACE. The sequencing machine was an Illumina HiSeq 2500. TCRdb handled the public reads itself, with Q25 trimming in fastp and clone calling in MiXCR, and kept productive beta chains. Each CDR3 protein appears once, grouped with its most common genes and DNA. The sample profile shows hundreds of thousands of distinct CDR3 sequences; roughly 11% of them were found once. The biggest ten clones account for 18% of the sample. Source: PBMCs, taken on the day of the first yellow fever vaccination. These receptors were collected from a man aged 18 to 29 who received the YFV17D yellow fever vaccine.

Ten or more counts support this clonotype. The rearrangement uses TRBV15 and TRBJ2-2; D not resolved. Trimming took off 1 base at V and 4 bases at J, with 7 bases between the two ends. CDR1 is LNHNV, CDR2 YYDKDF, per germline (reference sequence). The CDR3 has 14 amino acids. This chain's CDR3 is CATSRGKVTGELFF. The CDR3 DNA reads TGTGCCACCAGCAGAGGGAAGGTCACCGGGGAGCTGTTTTTT.

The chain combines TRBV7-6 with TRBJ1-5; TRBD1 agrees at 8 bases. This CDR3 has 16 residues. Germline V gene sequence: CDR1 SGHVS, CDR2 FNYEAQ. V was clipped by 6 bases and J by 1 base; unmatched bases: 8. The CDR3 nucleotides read TGTGCCAGCAGTATAGGGCAGGGGGCAAGCAATCAGCCCCAGCATTTT. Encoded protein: CASSIGQGASNQPQHF.

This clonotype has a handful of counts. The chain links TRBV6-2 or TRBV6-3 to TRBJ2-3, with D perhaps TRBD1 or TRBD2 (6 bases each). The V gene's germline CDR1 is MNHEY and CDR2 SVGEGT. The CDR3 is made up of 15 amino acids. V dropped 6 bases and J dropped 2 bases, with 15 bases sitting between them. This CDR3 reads CASSGGGKFTDTQYF. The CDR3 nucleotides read TGTGCCAGCAGCGGAGGGGGGAAGTTCACAGATACGCAGTATTTT.

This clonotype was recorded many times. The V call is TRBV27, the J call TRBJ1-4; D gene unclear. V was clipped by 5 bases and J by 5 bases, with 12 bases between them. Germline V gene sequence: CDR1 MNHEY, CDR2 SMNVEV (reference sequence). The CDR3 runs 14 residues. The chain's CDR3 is CASSPEGGNEKLFF. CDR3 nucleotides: TGTGCCAGCAGTCCGGAGGGCGGAAATGAAAAACTGTTTTTT.

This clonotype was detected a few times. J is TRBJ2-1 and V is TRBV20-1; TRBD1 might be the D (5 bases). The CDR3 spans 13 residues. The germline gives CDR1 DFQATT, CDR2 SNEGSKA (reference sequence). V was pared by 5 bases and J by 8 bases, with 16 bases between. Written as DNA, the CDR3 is TGCAGTGCTTCAAACACCCAGGGCCATGAGCAGTTCTTC. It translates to CSASNTQGHEQFF.

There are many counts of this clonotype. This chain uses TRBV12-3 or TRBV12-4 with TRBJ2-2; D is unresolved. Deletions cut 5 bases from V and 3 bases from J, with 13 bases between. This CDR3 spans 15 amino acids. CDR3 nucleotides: TGTGCCAGCAGTCGCCGGGCCCTGGACACCGGGGAGCTGTTTTTT. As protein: CASSRRALDTGELFF.

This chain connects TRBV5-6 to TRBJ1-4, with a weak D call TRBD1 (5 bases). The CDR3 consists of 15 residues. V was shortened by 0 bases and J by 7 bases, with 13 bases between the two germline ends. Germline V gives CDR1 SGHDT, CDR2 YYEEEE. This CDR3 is CASSLVSGGGEKLFF. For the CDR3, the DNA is TGTGCCAGCAGCTTGGTTTCCGGGGGTGGTGAAAAACTGTTTTTT.

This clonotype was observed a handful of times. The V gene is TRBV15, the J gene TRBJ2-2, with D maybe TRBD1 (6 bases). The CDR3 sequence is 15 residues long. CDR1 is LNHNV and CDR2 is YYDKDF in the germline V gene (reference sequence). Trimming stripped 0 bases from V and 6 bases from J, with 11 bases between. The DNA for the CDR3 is TGTGCCACCAGCAGAGATTTACAGGGCGCCGGGGAGCTGTTTTTT. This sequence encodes CATSRDLQGAGELFF.

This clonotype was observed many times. The CDR3: CASSPRTADTQYF. The CDR3 DNA reads TGTGCCAGCAGCCCCAGGACCGCAGATACGCAGTATTTT. The V call is TRBV7-9, the J call TRBJ2-3, with D uncertain. CDR3 length: 13 amino acids. The V gene lost 5 bases and the J gene lost 4 bases, with 10 bases spanning the gap. Germline values: CDR1 SEHNR, CDR2 FQNEAQ (reference sequence).

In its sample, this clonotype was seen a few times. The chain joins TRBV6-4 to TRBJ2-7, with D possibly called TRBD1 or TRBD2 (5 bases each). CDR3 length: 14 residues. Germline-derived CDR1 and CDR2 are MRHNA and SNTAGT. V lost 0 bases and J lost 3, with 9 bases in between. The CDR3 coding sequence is TGTGCCAGCAGTGACTCGGGACGGGACTACGAGCAGTACTTC. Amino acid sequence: CASSDSGRDYEQYF.

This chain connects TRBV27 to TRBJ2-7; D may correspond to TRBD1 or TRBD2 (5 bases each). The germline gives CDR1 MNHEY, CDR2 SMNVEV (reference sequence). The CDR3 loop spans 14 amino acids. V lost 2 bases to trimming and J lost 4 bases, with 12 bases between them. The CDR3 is CASSLGRDLYEQYF. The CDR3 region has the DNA TGTGCCAGCAGTTTAGGTCGGGACCTATACGAGCAGTACTTC.

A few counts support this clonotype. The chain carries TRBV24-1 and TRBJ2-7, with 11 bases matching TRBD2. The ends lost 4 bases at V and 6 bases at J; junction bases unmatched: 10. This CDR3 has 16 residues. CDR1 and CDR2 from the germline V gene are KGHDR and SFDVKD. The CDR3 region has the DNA TGTGCCACCAGTGACCCTGGACTAGCGGGCGGGCGCGAGCAGTACGTC. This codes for CATSDPGLAGGREQYV.

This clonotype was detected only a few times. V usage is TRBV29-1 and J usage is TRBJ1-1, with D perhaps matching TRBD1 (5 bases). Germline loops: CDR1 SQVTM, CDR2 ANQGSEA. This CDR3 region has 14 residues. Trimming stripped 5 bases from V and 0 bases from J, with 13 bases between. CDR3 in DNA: TGCAGCGTTTCCTGGGGGGGGGTGAACACTGAAGCTTTCTTT. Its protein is CSVSWGGVNTEAFF.